This T cell receptor beta chain was recovered during a study of shared clonotypes between healthy human individuals. Per germline, CDR1 SGHDN and CDR2 FVKESK. After removal of 5 bases from V and 3 bases from J, the junction contained 6 bases not matched to a gene. The length of the CDR3 is 15 residues. Sequencing used immunoSEQ multiplex PCR; TCRdb keeps in-frame clones, though not all of them. The top ten clones hold around 0.21% of a sample with 760,000 or so clones, approximately 97% of them seen once. Naive CD8 cells, CD45RO-negative and positively selected for CCR7, excluded terminally differentiated effector memory CD45RA+ cells.

The origin of this receptor is a man aged 25 to 45 in good health. What was sequenced was naive CD8+ T cells sorted from blood. This sequence joins TRBV14 and TRBJ2-2, with 7 bases aligning to TRBD1. Written as DNA, the CDR3 is TGTGCCAGCAGCGCTATGACAGGGTACACCGGGGAGCTGTTTTTT. This translates into CASSAMTGYTGELFF.